This T cell receptor (beta chain) was captured in a study of metastatic and nonmetastatic thyroid tumors. All patients reached thyroid surgery having received no treatment beforehand. The CDR3 totals 14 residues. V dropped 3 bases and J dropped 5 bases, with 11 bases sitting between them. Germline V gives CDR1 LNHDA, CDR2 SQIVND (reference sequence). TCRdb recomputed clones from the PCR reads via MiXCR. The sample yields tens of thousands of clones, about 17% seen once. The table lists this clone with many counts. The sequence was collected from a male donor with papillary thyroid cancer or a benign thyroid nodule (not recorded which). Some clones in this sample may be carry-over from other donors' samples. The chain carries TRBV19 and TRBJ1-5; D perhaps matches TRBD1 (5 bases). Sequencing was performed on blood. The CDR3 sequence is CASSIEWGDQPQHF. CDR3 nucleotide sequence: TGTGCCAGTAGTATTGAGTGGGGGGATCAGCCCCAGCATTTT.